The 2 T cell receptor beta chains in this list originate from one sample, sequenced in a study of shared clonotypes between healthy human individuals. The data were produced by immunoSEQ multiplex PCR, yet TCRdb's version contains in-frame clones alone and is incomplete. The data hold 600,000 to 750,000 clones, with about 92% observed a single time. Sequencing was done on a sample of memory CD8+ T cells from PBMCs. Subset in this sample: CD45RO+ cells pooled with CCR7-negative TemRA cells. These TCRs come from a young man in good health. Some clones in this sample may be carry-over from other donors' samples.

The chain recombines TRBV5-1 with TRBJ2-1, with no clear D. Germline CDR1 reads SGHRS; CDR2 reads YFSETQ. The CDR3 is made up of 15 amino acids. V was trimmed by 1 base and J by 8 bases, leaving 16 bases between them. The CDR3 sequence is CASSLISHVRDEQFF. The CDR3 nucleotides are TGCGCCAGCAGCTTGATCTCCCATGTTCGTGATGAGCAGTTCTTC. Using reference TRBV5-1 and TRBJ2-1 for the parts outside the CDR3, the full variable domain is KAGVTQTPRYLIKTRGQQVTLSCSPISGHRSVSWYQQTPGQGLQFLFEYFSETQRNKGNFPGRFSGRQFSNSRSEMNVSTLELGDSALYLCASSLISHVRDEQFFGPGTRLTVL.

CDR3 coding DNA: TGTGCCAGTAGTACACGAGGACTAGGGGAGATAGATAGGGGCAATGAGCAGTTCTTC. It translates to CASSTRGLGEIDRGNEQFF. This rearrangement joins TRBV19 to TRBJ2-1, with TRBD2 matching over 7 bases. Germline V gene lookup returns CDR1 LNHDA and CDR2 SQIVND (reference sequence). The length of the CDR3 is 19 residues. V shed 4 bases, J shed 6 bases, and the junction held 21 bases outside the gene matches.